This T cell receptor beta chain was profiled in a study of beta chain features in type 1 diabetes. The V gene end was trimmed by 1 base and the J gene end by 5 bases; junction bases not matched to a gene: 8. Germline lookup yields CDR1 KGHSH and CDR2 LQKENI. This CDR3 is built from 18 residues. Expressed TCRB transcripts were sequenced after all isolated RNA was converted to cDNA. TCRdb keeps only in-frame clones here, not all; method: immunoSEQ multiplex PCR. The sample yields fewer than 500,000 clones, about 15% seen once. Overall study findings and caveats: Across patients, naive, central memory and Treg TCRB repertoires exhibited apparently greater similarity than was observed across healthy donors.

A word on this clone: The antigen is undetermined.

The sample consisted of naive CD4+ T cells from blood. The TCR comes from a man aged 25 to 45 in good health. The chain joins TRBV18 to TRBJ2-4, with 13 bases that match TRBD2. The CDR3 protein is CASSPQLGTSGAENIQYF. DNA of the CDR3: TGTGCCAGCTCACCACAACTTGGGACTAGCGGGGCCGAAAACATTCAGTACTTC.